Presented here are 6 T cell receptor beta chains from one specimen sequenced in a study of blood T cells in healthy people across ages. PCR was performed a second time for 7 to 11 cycles using a sample-barcoded 5' primer and a J-beta primer mix. TCRdb fed the 5' RACE reads into MiXCR, producing one record per CDR3 protein. The table records about 640,000 distinct CDR3 sequences, roughly 31% of them present only once. Specimen: blood. These receptor sequences come from a woman of 80 years or more in good health.

This clonotype was recorded a few times. A much bigger clone sits one base away, suggesting this may be a read error. The rearrangement uses TRBV4-3 and TRBJ2-1; the D gene is possibly TRBD2 (6 bases). CDR3 length equals 15 residues. Trimming removed 8 bases at V and 10 bases at J, with 24 bases between. CDR1 and CDR2 (germline): LGHNA, YSLEER. The CDR3 sequence is CASGSGSMVRDEQFF. The CDR3 bases are TGCGCCAGCGGCTCTGGGTCCATGGTGCGGGACGAGCAGTTCTTC.

Ten or more counts support this clonotype. The rearrangement joins TRBV12-3 or TRBV12-4 to TRBJ1-4, with TRBD1 identical over 8 bases. The CDR3 is 19 residues long. J lost 8 bases, V lost 2 bases, and 19 bases had no gene match. CDR3 protein: CASSLTAPGGFGLGEKLFF. Written as DNA, the CDR3 is TGTGCCAGCAGTTTAACCGCGCCAGGGGGCTTCGGATTAGGCGAAAAACTGTTTTTT.

In DNA form, the CDR3 reads TGTGCCAGCAGTGGGGGCGGGGGGCCCCAAGAGACCCAGTACTTC. Its protein product is CASSGGGGPQETQYF. This sequence joins TRBV2 and TRBJ2-5; the match to TRBD2 covers 8 bases. The CDR3 covers 15 residues. In germline, CDR1 is SNHLY, CDR2 FYNNEI. Trimming took 4 bases from V and 1 from J; bases not matched to a gene: 5.

This clonotype was seen repeatedly, ten times or more. The chain recombines TRBV18 with TRBJ2-7, with D tentatively TRBD1 or TRBD2 (6 bases each). The V gene lost 3 bases and the J gene lost 0 bases, with 21 bases spanning the gap. This CDR3 has 18 amino acids. Germline CDR1 and CDR2: KGHSH and LQKENI. DNA for the CDR3: TGTGCCAGCTCACCCTTTTCAGGCGGGACAACAAGCTCCTACGAGCAGTACTTC. Its protein is CASSPFSGGTTSSYEQYF.

Ten or more counts support this clonotype. This chain joins TRBV30 and TRBJ2-7, with D possibly TRBD2 on 7 matching bases. The end of the DNA is better explained by TRBJ2-4, so the J call may be wrong. The CDR3 length is 14 residues. Germline V gene lookup returns CDR1 GTSNPN and CDR2 SVGIG (reference sequence). This chain's CDR3 is CAWSPGEGVGIQYF. CDR3 DNA: TGTGCCTGGAGTCCCGGGGAGGGGGTAGGCATTCAGTACTTC.

Only a few counts were recorded for this clonotype. The chain links TRBV20-1 to TRBJ1-5; D remains unclear. V was trimmed by 2 bases and J by 1 base, leaving 3 bases between them. Germline-derived CDR1 and CDR2 are DFQATT and SNEGSKA (reference sequence). CDR3 length: 12 residues. The DNA for the CDR3 is TGCAGTGCTAGATTAAGCAATCAGCCCCAGCATTTT. It specifies CSARLSNQPQHF.